The rows below give T cell receptor beta chains drawn from one sample of a study of blood T cell repertoires in COVID-19. Clones were read by immunoSEQ multiplex PCR, and TCRdb kept only the in-frame ones, dropping some. The table lists some 30,000 clones, roughly 90% of them singletons. Input material: peripheral blood. Receptor source: a human donor in a cohort sampled during active COVID-19. CDR3s include the opening cysteine and the closing phenylalanine or tryptophan. A D gene is named only where the DNA matches it firmly. Not all rows give a size; the values are once, few, many and, for expanded clones, a class.

j_gene | abundance | v_gene | d_gene | CDR3aa | CDR3nt
TRBJ1-1 | - | TRBV6-5 | - | CASSPQQGEAFF | TGTGCCAGCAGTCCCCAACAGGGTGAAGCTTTCTTT
TRBJ2-2 | - | TRBV5-6 | TRBD1 | CASRSRDRFTGELFF | TGTGCCAGCCGATCTCGGGACAGGTTCACCGGGGAGCTGTTTTTT
TRBJ2-1 | - | TRBV11-3 | TRBD1 | CASSPGTGGFNEQFF | TGTGCCAGCAGCCCAGGGACAGGGGGCTTCAATGAGCAGTTCTTC
TRBJ2-7 | - | TRBV28 | - | CASSPYPREQYF | TGTGCCAGCAGTCCGTATCCCAGGGAGCAGTACTTC
TRBJ2-2 | - | TRBV7-9 | - | CAYLSGELFF | TGTGCCTATTTGAGCGGGGAGCTGTTTTTT
TRBJ2-1 | - | TRBV5-1 | - | CASSPRVAVYNEQFF | TGCGCCAGCAGCCCCCGGGTAGCGGTCTACAATGAGCAGTTCTTC
TRBJ2-1 | - | TRBV6-1 | TRBD2 | CASSDVPSGTEQFF | TGTGCCAGCAGTGACGTCCCTAGCGGAACGGAGCAGTTCTTC
TRBJ2-5 | - | TRBV27 | - | CASSPRDTLQETQYF | TGTGCCAGCAGTCCTCGGGACACCTTACAAGAGACCCAGTACTTC
TRBJ2-1 | once | TRBV19 | TRBD2 | CASSSLSGGVNNEQFF | TGTGCCAGTAGTTCCCTAAGCGGGGGAGTTAACAATGAGCAGTTCTTC
TRBJ2-7 | once | TRBV18 | - | CASSPLRESYEQYF | TGTGCCAGCTCACCCCTCAGGGAATCCTACGAGCAGTACTTC
TRBJ2-1 | - | TRBV27 | TRBD2 | CASSLVGGASYNEQFF | TGTGCCAGCAGTTTGGTCGGGGGGGCTTCCTACAATGAGCAGTTCTTC
TRBJ2-2 | - | TRBV19 | TRBD1 | CASRTTGGPLSTGELFF | TGTGCCAGTAGGACGACAGGGGGACCTTTGAGTACCGGGGAGCTGTTTTTT
TRBJ2-3 | - | TRBV5-1 | - | CASSLVSASTDTQYF | TGCGCCAGCAGCTTGGTTAGCGCAAGCACAGATACGCAGTATTTT